These 27 T cell receptor beta chains were sequenced from one sample in a study of T cell responses to AZD1222 COVID-19 vaccine. Profiled with immunoSEQ multiplex PCR; TCRdb holds only in-frame clones, not every one. Here the sample spans about 150,000 clones, about nine tenths being singletons. This sample comprised peripheral blood, obtained on day 0 of AZD1222 vaccination. Receptors were obtained from an adult in good health.

The chain combines TRBV7-3 with TRBJ2-3, with D possibly matching TRBD2 (7 bases). CDR1 and CDR2 from the germline V gene are SGHTA and FQGTGA. The germline V and J ends were trimmed by 5 bases and 0 bases, with 15 bases remaining between them. The CDR3 length is 16 residues. DNA of the CDR3: TGTGCCAGCAGCGGCGGGGGCTTCTCTAGCACAGATACGCAGTATTTT. It codes for CASSGGGFSSTDTQYF.

The count of this clone is one. The chain carries TRBV7-2 and TRBJ1-5, with D perhaps TRBD1 (6 bases). The CDR3 has 16 residues. Germline V gene lookup returns CDR1 SGHTA and CDR2 FQGNSA. V lost 5 bases and J lost 5, with 19 bases in between. The CDR3 is CASSTESRGVYQPQHF. The CDR3, as DNA: TGTGCCAGCAGCACCGAAAGTAGGGGGGTGTATCAGCCCCAGCATTTT.

J is TRBJ2-7 and V is TRBV7-9; TRBD1 matches 7 bases. The CDR3 spans 15 residues. Per germline, CDR1 SEHNR and CDR2 FQNEAQ (reference sequence). J lost 1 base, V lost 4 bases, and 7 bases had no gene match. The CDR3 here is CASSSTGKGSYEQYF. The CDR3, as DNA: TGTGCCAGCAGCTCGACAGGGAAAGGATCCTACGAGCAGTACTTC.

The table lists this clone with a few counts. The chain uses TRBV5-1 and TRBJ1-3; a weak D match, TRBD1 (6 bases). The V gene lost 0 bases and the J gene lost 0 bases, with 13 bases spanning the gap. Germline CDR1 is SGHRS and CDR2 is YFSETQ. This CDR3 comprises 17 residues. The CDR3 is CASSLGGLGRSGNTIYF. Written as DNA, the CDR3 is TGCGCCAGCAGCTTGGGGGGGCTTGGGCGCTCTGGAAACACCATATATTTT.

This rearrangement joins TRBV25-1 to TRBJ1-2; 7 bases fit TRBD1. The CDR3 covers 12 residues. Germline CDR1 reads MGHDK; CDR2 reads SYGVNS. After removal of 7 bases from V and 4 bases from J, the junction contained 3 bases not matched to a gene. This CDR3 reads CASTGGLYGYTF. For the CDR3, the DNA is TGTGCCAGCACAGGGGGGCTCTATGGCTACACCTTC.

This chain links TRBV3-1 (or the pseudogene TRBV3-2) with TRBJ1-1, with 7 bases identical to TRBD1. This CDR3 spans 12 amino acids. CDR1 LGHDT and CDR2 YNNKEL come from the germline V gene (reference sequence). V lost 5 bases to trimming and J lost 11 bases; unmatched junction nucleotides: 8. The CDR3 protein is CASSFADRAAFF. As DNA, the CDR3 is TGTGCCAGCAGCTTCGCCGACAGGGCGGCTTTCTTT.

The chain is built from TRBV11-2 and TRBJ1-2; unclear D gene. The V and J ends lost 1 base and 7 bases respectively, with 13 bases between them. Germline CDR1 reads SGHAT; CDR2 reads FQNNGV. This CDR3 spans 14 amino acids. CDR3 DNA: TGTGCCAGCAGCTTAGGTGGGGTAGTGGGTGGCTACACCTTC. It is translated as CASSLGGVVGGYTF. The variable domain in full, with the rest retrieved from reference TRBV11-2 and TRBJ1-2, is EAGVAQSPRYKIIEKRQSVAFWCNPISGHATLYWYQQILGQGPKLLIQFQNNGVVDDSQLPKDRFSAERLKGVDSTLKIQPAKLEDSAVYLCASSLGGVVGGYTFGSGTRLTVV.

J is TRBJ2-2 and V is TRBV5-1; D is possibly TRBD1 or TRBD2 (5 bases each). Between the trimmed V and J ends, which lost 4 bases and 7 bases, there was a span of 20 bases. This CDR3 has 16 amino acids. Germline V gene sequence: CDR1 SGHRS, CDR2 YFSETQ. DNA for the CDR3: TGCGCCAGCAGCCCGGGACGAGGTCTGGAGAACGGGGAGCTGTTTTTT. Its translation: CASSPGRGLENGELFF.

The chain combines TRBV28 with TRBJ1-2, with a tentative D call TRBD1 (6 bases). Germline CDR1 is MDHEN and CDR2 is SYDVKM. The CDR3 consists of 15 residues. Trimming left V 1 base short and J 2 bases short, with 11 bases between. This chain's CDR3 is CASSLLDRPNYGYTF. The DNA for the CDR3 is TGTGCCAGCAGTTTATTAGACAGGCCCAACTATGGCTACACCTTC.

This chain connects TRBV14 to TRBJ2-2, with 12 bases aligning to TRBD1. Germline V gene lookup returns CDR1 SGHDN and CDR2 FVKESK. V gave up 4 bases and J gave up 4 bases; unmatched junction bases: 7. CDR3 size: 17 residues. In DNA form, the CDR3 reads TGTGCCAGCAGCCCCGGGACAGGGGGCTGGTTCACCGGGGAGCTGTTTTTT. Residues: CASSPGTGGWFTGELFF.

The V call is TRBV30, the J call TRBJ2-2; D possibly matches TRBD1 or TRBD2 (6 bases each). The ends were cut back, 1 base at V and 6 bases at J, with 18 bases in the middle. Germline V gives CDR1 GTSNPN, CDR2 SVGIG (reference sequence). This CDR3 has 16 residues. The CDR3 here is CAWSGKAYGGPGELFF. CDR3 nucleotides: TGTGCCTGGAGTGGGAAAGCTTACGGGGGCCCCGGGGAGCTGTTTTTT.

This chain joins TRBV12-3 or TRBV12-4 and TRBJ2-4; D is unresolved. V was trimmed by 3 bases and J by 9 bases, leaving 6 bases between them. The CDR3 runs to 11 residues. The CDR3 nucleotides are TGTGCCAGCAGTTTTGGGCCCATTCAGTACTTC. Encoded protein: CASSFGPIQYF.

CDR3 residues: CAWSRTRGSEAFF. CDR3 nucleotide sequence: TGTGCCTGGAGTCGCACCCGGGGCTCTGAAGCTTTCTTT. The chain uses TRBV30 and TRBJ1-1; a weak D match, TRBD1 (5 bases). V lost 2 bases and J lost 6, with 13 bases in between. The CDR3 is 13 residues long. Germline CDR1 is GTSNPN and CDR2 is SVGIG (reference sequence).

The V gene is TRBV6-5, the J gene TRBJ1-2; D gene uncertain. Deletions cut 8 bases from V and 7 bases from J, with 8 bases between. CDR3 length: 10 residues. CDR1 MNHEY and CDR2 SVGAGI come from the germline V gene. The CDR3 spells CASLAAGYTF. CDR3 bases: TGTGCCAGCCTGGCCGCTGGCTACACCTTC.

The chain uses TRBV28 and TRBJ1-5, with D tentatively TRBD1 (5 bases). The CDR3 has 12 residues. CDR1 is MDHEN and CDR2 is SYDVKM in the germline V gene. With 7 bases removed from V and 5 bases from J, the gap between germline ends came to 9 bases. The CDR3 reads CASTQTDQPQHF. DNA for the CDR3: TGTGCCAGCACTCAGACAGATCAGCCCCAGCATTTT.

This chain joins TRBV11-2 and TRBJ2-7; D remains ambiguous. Trimming removed 5 bases at V and 0 bases at J, with 11 bases between. This CDR3 has 14 residues. The germline gives CDR1 SGHAT, CDR2 FQNNGV. The CDR3 bases are TGTGCCAGCAGCCCGGCAGGTTACTCCTACGAGCAGTACTTC. It encodes CASSPAGYSYEQYF.

This clone showed up just once. The chain is built from TRBV29-1 and TRBJ2-2; no clear D gene. The germline V and J ends were trimmed by 5 bases and 4 bases, with 8 bases remaining between them. The germline gives CDR1 SQVTM, CDR2 ANQGSEA. CDR3 size: 12 residues. The CDR3 DNA follows: TGCAGCGTTAACGTTGGCACCGGGGAGCTGTTTTTT. Its protein product is CSVNVGTGELFF.

This clone came up a few times. An end of the junction differs from the germline gene, which may be a read error. The CDR3 DNA sequence: TGTGCCAGCAGCTTATCATTTCAGCAGCCCCAGCATTTT. Translated: CASSLSFQQPQHF. The genes are TRBV27 and TRBJ1-5; D unresolved. Germline CDR1 MNHEY, CDR2 SMNVEV (reference sequence). The CDR3 spans 13 residues.

V usage is TRBV5-4 and J usage is TRBJ2-5, with a tentative D call TRBD1 (6 bases). V lost 2 bases to trimming and J lost 1 base, with 9 bases between them. The CDR3 is made up of 14 amino acids. From germline, CDR1 is SGHNT and CDR2 YYREEE (reference sequence). The CDR3 sequence is CASSFGQIQETQYF. The CDR3 coding sequence is TGTGCCAGCAGCTTTGGACAGATCCAAGAGACCCAGTACTTC.

DNA of the CDR3: TGCGCCAGCAGCTTACAGGGGACTAATGAAAAACTGTTTTTT. Translating it yields CASSLQGTNEKLFF. The chain joins TRBV5-1 to TRBJ1-4; 7 bases are shared with TRBD1. Germline CDR1 and CDR2: SGHRS and YFSETQ. The CDR3 has 14 amino acids. V gave up 2 bases and J gave up 2 bases; unmatched junction bases: 0.

The chain couples TRBV15 to TRBJ2-2; D is tentatively TRBD1 or TRBD2 (5 bases each). The CDR3 totals 15 residues. The germline V and J ends were trimmed by 8 bases and 5 bases, with 18 bases remaining between them. Per the germline V gene, CDR1 is LNHNV and CDR2 is YYDKDF (reference sequence). CDR3: CATAAGPRVTGELFF. The DNA of the CDR3 is TGTGCCACCGCGGCGGGCCCCAGGGTTACCGGGGAGCTGTTTTTT.

The chain employs TRBV27 and TRBJ2-7; 7 bases agree with TRBD1. J gave up 4 bases and V 4 bases, and 10 bases lay outside the gene matches. The germline V gene encodes CDR1 MNHEY and CDR2 SMNVEV (reference sequence). This CDR3 region has 15 residues. For the CDR3, the DNA is TGTGCCAGCAGTTCCATAACAGGGGACCCTTACGAGCAGTACTTC. It yields the protein CASSSITGDPYEQYF.

The chain has TRBV7-3 and TRBJ2-7; no clear D. The CDR3 has 13 residues. With 8 bases removed from V and 9 bases from J, the gap between germline ends came to 20 bases. From germline, CDR1 is SGHTA and CDR2 FQGTGA. The CDR3 DNA reads TGTGCCAGCGCGGAGACCCCTTCGCTCGCGCAGTACTTC. Translation: CASAETPSLAQYF.

The chain couples TRBV9 to TRBJ2-1; 10 bases match TRBD2. Germline trimming cut 3 bases from V and 10 bases from J; bases unmatched to any gene: 16. This CDR3 is 17 amino acids long. The V gene's germline CDR1 is SGDLS and CDR2 YYNGEE. CDR3 in amino acids: CASSARPGTSVTREQFF. CDR3 nucleotides: TGTGCCAGCAGCGCCAGACCGGGGACTAGCGTTACTCGGGAGCAGTTCTTC.

The J gene is TRBJ2-5, the V gene TRBV11-2; tentatively, D is TRBD1 (6 bases). Trimming pared 1 base from V and 0 bases from J, leaving 9 bases between. CDR3 length: 15 residues. Germline assignment: CDR1 SGHAT and CDR2 FQNNGV. The CDR3 loop reads CASSLGTAYQETQYF. The CDR3 DNA sequence: TGTGCCAGCAGCTTAGGGACAGCATACCAAGAGACCCAGTACTTC.

The chain uses TRBV5-6 and TRBJ1-2; no reliable D call. V was cut by 1 base and J by 4 bases, with 8 bases left in between. Germline V gene sequence: CDR1 SGHDT, CDR2 YYEEEE. The CDR3 loop spans 13 amino acids. The CDR3 here is CASSLLTSYGYTF. In nucleotides, the CDR3 is TGTGCCAGCAGCTTGTTAACGAGCTATGGCTACACCTTC.

This clone was seen a few times. The chain is built from TRBV5-4 and TRBJ2-1; TRBD2 matches at 8 bases. V gave up 0 bases and J gave up 3 bases; unmatched junction bases: 2. The CDR3 sequence is 15 residues long. Per the germline V gene, CDR1 is SGHNT and CDR2 is YYREEE (reference sequence). CDR3 DNA: TGTGCCAGCAGCTTGGTTGCGGGAGGCTACAATGAGCAGTTCTTC. Translating gives CASSLVAGGYNEQFF.